This T cell receptor beta chain came from a study of cytomegalovirus exposure and HLA in healthy donors. Across the study: Among the roughly 400 genotyped donors, 81% were placed in the Caucasian-associated ancestry cluster.

Primers: 60 Vbeta forward and 13 Jbeta reverse. The data were produced by immunoSEQ multiplex PCR, yet TCRdb's version contains in-frame clones alone and is incomplete. The repertoire holds roughly 150,000 clones, with roughly 85% as singletons. Regarding the study as a whole: It was only CMV serostatus that was available as immune exposure information. A missense DCLRE1C variant was associated with V- and J-gene trimming of TCR beta chains in a later analysis, and an independent cohort replicated the association. A later analysis revealed that TCR association rates differed between HLA loci, peaking at DRB1 and bottoming out at HLA-C.

The CDR3 is made up of 16 amino acids. The ends were cut back, 0 bases at V and 1 base at J, with 12 bases in the middle. Germline V CDR1 and CDR2: LGHNA, YSLEER. This clone was observed a few times. Its antigen is not identified. Specimen: PBMCs. The rearrangement uses TRBV4-3 and TRBJ1-1; no reliable D call. This sequence was found in a male donor in good health and CMV-seronegative. For the CDR3, the DNA is TGCGCCAGCAGCCAAGATAGCGGAGGCGAGAACACTGAAGCTTTCTTT. Translating gives CASSQDSGGENTEAFF.